These T cell receptor beta chains were read from a single sample in a study of blood T cell repertoires in COVID-19. Data came from immunoSEQ multiplex PCR; TCRdb stores just in-frame clones and leaves some out. The sample has 120,000 to 150,000 clones, about nine tenths seen once; the top ten hold about 4.1%. The specimen was PBMCs or T cells enriched from blood (not recorded which). Receptors were obtained from a woman in her thirties or forties who had been exposed to COVID-19. Each CDR3 is given with its conserved first and last residue. D genes are given only for firm matches. Rows give clone size only sometimes, using once, few, many, or a class for an expanded clone.

TRBJ2-4 | TRBV6-2/TRBV6-3 | NA | NA | TGTGCCAGCAGCCCTCTGTTAGCCAAAAACATTCAGTACTTC | CASSPLLAKNIQYF
TRBJ2-4 | TRBV6-1 | NA | NA | TGTGCCAGCAGTGCCGGGGAGCTTGGACTAGCCAAAAACATTCAGTACTTC | CASSAGELGLAKNIQYF
TRBJ1-6 | TRBV12-3/TRBV12-4 | NA | TRBD1 | TGTGCCAGCAGTGGACAGGGGGGTCCCCTCCACTTT | CASSGQGGPLHF
TRBJ2-3 | TRBV24-1 | NA | TRBD2 | TGTGCCACCAGTGGGGGGGGGACAGATACGCAGTATTTT | CATSGGGTDTQYF
TRBJ2-3 | TRBV5-4 | NA | TRBD2 | TGTGCCAGCAGCGCCTTATCTAGCGGCAGCACAGATACGCAGTATTTT | CASSALSSGSTDTQYF
TRBJ1-2 | TRBV11-2 | NA | NA | TGTGCCAGCAGCGTAACGGGGGGGGACTATGGCTACACCTTC | CASSVTGGDYGYTF
TRBJ1-2 | TRBV10-2 | NA | TRBD1 | TGCGCCAGCAGTGACCGGGACAGGGGAAACTATGGCTACACCTTC | CASSDRDRGNYGYTF
TRBJ2-7 | TRBV7-2 | NA | NA | TGTGCCAGCAGCCCAAGGCGGAGCTCCTACGAGCAGTACTTC | CASSPRRSSYEQYF
TRBJ1-1 | TRBV27 | few | NA | TGTGCCAGCAGTTTAGCAAACAGGGTCCCCCAAGGCACTGAAGCTTTCTTT | CASSLANRVPQGTEAFF
TRBJ1-6 | TRBV4-3 | NA | NA | TGCGCCAGCAGCCAAGATTCGGGTGGGGGGAATAATTCACCCCTCCACTTT | CASSQDSGGGNNSPLHF
TRBJ2-7 | TRBV7-2 | NA | TRBD2 | TGTGCCAGCAGCTTAGGGACCTGGGAAGCGGGAAACGAGCAGTACTTC | CASSLGTWEAGNEQYF
TRBJ1-2 | TRBV20-1 | NA | NA | TGCAGTGGTAACAGTGACTATGGCTACACCTTC | CSGNSDYGYTF
TRBJ1-5 | TRBV4-2 | NA | NA | TGTGCCAGCAGCCAGGCGGGCAATCAGCCCCAGCATTTT | CASSQAGNQPQHF
TRBJ2-7 | TRBV18 | NA | TRBD1 | TGTGCCAGCTCACCCGGGACAGGGCCTCTCTACGAGCAGTACTTC | CASSPGTGPLYEQYF
TRBJ1-6 | TRBV5-1 | NA | NA | TGCGCCAGCAGCCACTACCGGGACATAGGTGGCAATTCACCCCTCCACTTT | CASSHYRDIGGNSPLHF
TRBJ2-1 | TRBV4-1 | NA | NA | TGCGCCAGCAGCCAAGTCGAGGCTAGTGAGGCCTATGAGCAGTTCTTC | CASSQVEASEAYEQFF
TRBJ2-7 | TRBV12-3/TRBV12-4 | NA | TRBD2 | TGTGCCAGCAGCATAGCGGGGGTATACGAGCAGTACTTC | CASSIAGVYEQYF
TRBJ2-2 | TRBV5-1 | NA | TRBD1 | TGCGCCAGCACACCCGAACACAACAGGGGGCGAGGCGGGGAGCTGTTTTTT | CASTPEHNRGRGGELFF
TRBJ1-5 | TRBV27 | many | TRBD1 | TGTGCCAGCAGTAGGGACAGGGAGGGCCAGCCCCAGCATTTT | CASSRDREGQPQHF
TRBJ2-1 | TRBV11-3 | NA | TRBD2 | TGTGCCAGCAGCTTAGTTTTTGCGGGAGGCCACAATGAGCAGTTCTTC | CASSLVFAGGHNEQFF
TRBJ2-7 | TRBV14 | NA | TRBD2 | TGTGCCAGCAGCCATCCAACGGGGGGGCTCGAGCAGTACTTC | CASSHPTGGLEQYF
TRBJ1-1 | TRBV29-1 | NA | NA | TGCAGCGTCCGGCAGGCCGGGGGTGCCACTGAAGCTTTCTTT | CSVRQAGGATEAFF
TRBJ1-1 | TRBV6-5 | NA | NA | TGTGCCAGCAGTTACAGTGGGGGCCGCCGAAAAGCTTTCTTT | CASSYSGGRRKAFF
TRBJ2-5 | TRBV11-1 | once | TRBD2 | TGTGCCAGCAGCTTAGCGGAGCGGGGGGGACAAGAGACCCAGTACTTC | CASSLAERGGQETQYF
TRBJ2-2 | TRBV28 | NA | TRBD2 | TGTGCCAGCAGTCCCGGGGGACTAGCCGCGGCCGGGGAGCTGTTTTTT | CASSPGGLAAAGELFF
TRBJ1-4 | TRBV7-9 | NA | TRBD1 | TGTGCCAGCAGCAAAAAACAGGGGGACGATGAAAAACTGTTTTTT | CASSKKQGDDEKLFF
TRBJ1-6 | TRBV5-5 | NA | NA | TGTGCCAGCAGCTTAACGGGACACTTCACTTCACCCCTCCACTTT | CASSLTGHFTSPLHF
TRBJ1-6 | TRBV25-1 | few | NA | TGTGCCAGCAGTTGGCCGGAGGGGACTTCACCCCTCCACTTT | CASSWPEGTSPLHF
TRBJ1-2 | TRBV29-1 | NA | NA | TGCAGCGTTGCACAGGGAGACTATGGCTACACCTTC | CSVAQGDYGYTF
TRBJ2-1 | TRBV7-9 | NA | NA | TGTGCCAGCAGCTTAGGGGGTGTGGGGGCGTCCTACAATGAGCAGTTCTTC | CASSLGGVGASYNEQFF
TRBJ2-1 | TRBV11-2 | NA | NA | TGTGCCAGCAGCGGCCGCTTCCTAGGAACCAGCGGCTCCTACAATGAGCAGTTCTTC | CASSGRFLGTSGSYNEQFF
TRBJ1-1 | TRBV6-5 | NA | TRBD1 | TGTGCCAGCATCGGACAGGGGGCGAACACTGAAGCTTTCTTT | CASIGQGANTEAFF
TRBJ1-2 | TRBV13 | NA | NA | TGTGCCAGCAGCTTCAAGGGGGAGAACTATGGCTACACCTTC | CASSFKGENYGYTF
TRBJ1-1 | TRBV7-9 | NA | NA | TGTGCCAGCAGCTCCACAGGACTGAACACTGAAGCTTTCTTT | CASSSTGLNTEAFF
TRBJ2-7 | TRBV10-3 | NA | NA | TGTGCCATCAAAACGAGACAGGACTACGAGCAGTACTTC | CAIKTRQDYEQYF
TRBJ1-2 | TRBV5-1 | NA | TRBD1 | TGCGCCAGCAGCTTGGACAGGGGGAACTATGGCTACACCTTC | CASSLDRGNYGYTF
TRBJ2-1 | TRBV9 | NA | TRBD2 | TGTGCCAGCAGCGTAGCGAGCGGGAGGGGAGATGAGCAGTTCTTC | CASSVASGRGDEQFF
TRBJ1-4 | TRBV4-3 | few | NA | TGCGCCAGCAGCCAAGATCCGCCGGGCGGGGGTGAAAAACTGTTTTTT | CASSQDPPGGGEKLFF
TRBJ2-5 | TRBV2 | NA | TRBD2 | TGTGCCAGCAGTGAAAGGCGCGGGGGGATTAGATACCAAGAGACCCAGTACTTC | CASSERRGGIRYQETQYF
TRBJ1-1 | TRBV5-1 | once | TRBD1 | TGCGCCAGCAGAGGACAGGGGAACACTGAAGCTTTCTTT | CASRGQGNTEAFF
TRBJ2-5 | TRBV6-2/TRBV6-3 | once | TRBD2 | TGTGCCAGCAGTCCCGGGGGGGAGGGAGTAGAGACCCAGTACTTC | CASSPGGEGVETQYF
TRBJ1-3 | TRBV9 | NA | NA | TGTGCCAGCAGCCCCTTTAGCTCTGGAAACACCATATATTTT | CASSPFSSGNTIYF
TRBJ2-7 | TRBV5-6 | NA | NA | TGTGCCAGCAGCGCGGACACCTACGAGCAGTACTTC | CASSADTYEQYF
TRBJ1-4 | TRBV2 | NA | NA | TGTGCCAGCAGTGAAGTTCGGCAGGGACTGTTTTTT | CASSEVRQGLFF
TRBJ2-1 | TRBV14 | NA | NA | TGTGCCAGCAGCCCTCCACAGGTACTCTACAATGAGCAGTTCTTC | CASSPPQVLYNEQFF
TRBJ2-7 | TRBV9 | NA | TRBD2 | TGTGCCAGCAGCGCAGGGACTAGCGCTTACTACGAGCAGTACTTC | CASSAGTSAYYEQYF
TRBJ2-2 | TRBV4-1 | NA | TRBD2 | TGCGCCAGCAGCCCACTACTAGCGGGATTTACCGGGGAGCTGTTTTTT | CASSPLLAGFTGELFF
TRBJ2-7 | TRBV4-3 | NA | TRBD1 | TGCGCCAGCAGCCAGACGGGACAGGGGAAGGGCGAGCAGTACTTC | CASSQTGQGKGEQYF
TRBJ2-1 | TRBV6-2/TRBV6-3 | NA | TRBD2 | TGTGCCAGCAGTTTTTTAGCGGGAGGGCCAAATGAGCAGTTCTTC | CASSFLAGGPNEQFF
TRBJ2-1 | TRBV6-6 | NA | TRBD2 | TGTGCCAGCATTGCTAGCGGGGGGACTGAGCAGTTCTTC | CASIASGGTEQFF
TRBJ1-3 | TRBV5-1 | few | NA | TGCGCCAGCAGCTTCCGAACAGGCGTTGGAAACACCATATATTTT | CASSFRTGVGNTIYF